The rows below give T cell receptor beta chains drawn from one sample of a study of cytomegalovirus exposure and HLA in healthy donors. The table came from immunoSEQ multiplex PCR; TCRdb's copy has only in-frame clones and leaves some out. Among under 150,000 clones listed, over 8% were seen once. The sample consisted of PBMCs. These receptor sequences come from a man aged 25-45 years in good health and CMV-seronegative. Both conserved end residues are part of each CDR3. The order of the fields is clone size, CDR3 length, D gene, V gene, J gene, CDR3 protein, CDR3 DNA. A D gene is named only where the DNA matches it firmly. Not all rows give a size; the values are once, few, many and, for expanded clones, a class.

clone size: -; CDR3 length: 12; D gene: -; V gene: TRBV7-6; J gene: TRBJ2-2; CDR3 protein: CASSLGLRELFF; CDR3 DNA: TGTGCCAGCAGCTTAGGACTAAGGGAGCTGTTTTTT
clone size: -; CDR3 length: 17; D gene: TRBD2; V gene: TRBV5-1; J gene: TRBJ2-7; CDR3 protein: CASSLAGWRETSYEQYF; CDR3 DNA: TGCGCCAGCAGCTTGGCCGGGTGGCGGGAGACATCCTACGAGCAGTACTTC
clone size: few; CDR3 length: 13; D gene: -; V gene: TRBV5-6; J gene: TRBJ1-5; CDR3 protein: CASSLDGDQPQHF; CDR3 DNA: TGTGCCAGCAGCTTGGACGGGGATCAGCCCCAGCATTTT
clone size: -; CDR3 length: 15; D gene: TRBD1; V gene: TRBV9; J gene: TRBJ1-2; CDR3 protein: CASSAGTGPVGGYTF; CDR3 DNA: TGTGCCAGCAGTGCGGGGACAGGGCCGGTGGGTGGCTACACCTTC
clone size: few; CDR3 length: 19; D gene: TRBD2; V gene: TRBV11-2; J gene: TRBJ2-7; CDR3 protein: CASSPTRGLAGAPSYEQYF; CDR3 DNA: TGTGCCAGCAGCCCAACCCGGGGACTAGCGGGGGCCCCCTCCTACGAGCAGTACTTC
clone size: -; CDR3 length: 15; D gene: -; V gene: TRBV7-2; J gene: TRBJ2-2; CDR3 protein: CASSLMLPGTGELFF; CDR3 DNA: TGTGCCAGCAGCTTAATGTTGCCGGGGACCGGGGAGCTGTTTTTT
clone size: few; CDR3 length: 13; D gene: -; V gene: TRBV28; J gene: TRBJ2-1; CDR3 protein: CASSVRGVSEQFF; CDR3 DNA: TGTGCCAGCAGTGTCAGGGGAGTGAGTGAGCAGTTCTTC
clone size: -; CDR3 length: 16; D gene: TRBD2; V gene: TRBV9; J gene: TRBJ2-1; CDR3 protein: CASSYSSGRERDEQFF; CDR3 DNA: TGTGCCAGCAGCTATTCAAGTGGGCGGGAGAGAGATGAGCAGTTCTTC
clone size: -; CDR3 length: 14; D gene: TRBD1; V gene: TRBV19; J gene: TRBJ1-2; CDR3 protein: CASTSSTGSYGYTF; CDR3 DNA: TGTGCCAGTACCTCGTCGACAGGGAGCTATGGCTACACCTTC
clone size: -; CDR3 length: 14; D gene: -; V gene: TRBV6-1; J gene: TRBJ2-7; CDR3 protein: CASSPFRGSYEQYF; CDR3 DNA: TGTGCCAGCAGTCCTTTTAGGGGTTCTTACGAGCAGTACTTC
clone size: -; CDR3 length: 15; D gene: -; V gene: TRBV28; J gene: TRBJ2-7; CDR3 protein: CASSPRDRNRNEQYF; CDR3 DNA: TGTGCCAGCAGTCCGCGGGACAGAAACCGAAACGAGCAGTACTTC
clone size: few; CDR3 length: 13; D gene: -; V gene: TRBV6-1; J gene: TRBJ1-1; CDR3 protein: CASSLQGGTEAFF; CDR3 DNA: TGTGCCAGCAGCCTTCAGGGAGGCACTGAAGCTTTCTTT
clone size: few; CDR3 length: 13; D gene: TRBD1; V gene: TRBV15; J gene: TRBJ1-2; CDR3 protein: CATSRGTGGGYTF; CDR3 DNA: TGTGCCACCAGCAGAGGGACAGGGGGAGGCTACACCTTC
clone size: -; CDR3 length: 15; D gene: -; V gene: TRBV2; J gene: TRBJ1-2; CDR3 protein: CASSPRATWDYGYTF; CDR3 DNA: TGTGCCAGCAGCCCCAGGGCCACATGGGACTATGGCTACACCTTC